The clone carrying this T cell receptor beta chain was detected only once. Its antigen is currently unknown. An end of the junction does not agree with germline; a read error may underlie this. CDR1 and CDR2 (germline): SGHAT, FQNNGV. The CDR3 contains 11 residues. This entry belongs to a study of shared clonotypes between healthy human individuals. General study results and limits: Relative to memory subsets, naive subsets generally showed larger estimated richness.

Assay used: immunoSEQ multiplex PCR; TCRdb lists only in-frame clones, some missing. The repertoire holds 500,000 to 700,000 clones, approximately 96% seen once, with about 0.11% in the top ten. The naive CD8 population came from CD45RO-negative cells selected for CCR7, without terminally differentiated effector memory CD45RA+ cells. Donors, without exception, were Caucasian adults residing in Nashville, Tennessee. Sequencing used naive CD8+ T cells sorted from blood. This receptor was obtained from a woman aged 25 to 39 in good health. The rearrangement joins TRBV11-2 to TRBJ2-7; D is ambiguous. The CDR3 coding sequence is TGTGCCAGCAGCTTATTATACGCGCAGTACTTC. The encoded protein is CASSLLYAQYF. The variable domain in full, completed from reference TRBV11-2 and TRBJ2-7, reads EAGVAQSPRYKIIEKRQSVAFWCNPISGHATLYWYQQILGQGPKLLIQFQNNGVVDDSQLPKDRFSAERLKGVDSTLKIQPAKLEDSAVYLCASSLLYAQYFGPGTRLTVT.